Listed here are 5 T cell receptor beta chains from one sample, sequenced in a study of PD-1 blockade in classical Hodgkin lymphoma. The time point denotes: newly diagnosed, previously untreated cHL patient sample. Researchers report purifying CD4+ T cells from thawed PBMCs by magnetic negative selection. Some clones are missing from TCRdb's copy, which holds only in-frame ones; the method was immunoSEQ multiplex PCR. Counted here are 25,000 to 35,000 clones, roughly 90% occurring once; the ten biggest clones make up more than 0.95%. Sample: CD4+ T cells from blood. All receptors derive from a human donor with classical Hodgkin lymphoma.

The chain links TRBV11-3 to TRBJ1-1; 7 nucleotides match TRBD1. The J segment lost 2 bases and the V segment lost 2 bases, leaving 5 bases of the junction unmatched. Germline CDR1 reads SGHNT; CDR2 reads YENEEA. There are 15 residues in the CDR3. CDR3 DNA sequence: TGTGCCAGCAGCTTATCTGGGACAGTAAACACTGAAGCTTTCTTT. It codes for CASSLSGTVNTEAFF.

This clone was observed once. This chain's CDR3 is CATSTSGGSYNEQFF. The CDR3 bases are TGTGCCACCAGCACTAGCGGGGGTTCCTACAATGAGCAGTTCTTC. This chain links TRBV15 with TRBJ2-1, with 10 positions matching TRBD2. The J segment lost 1 base and the V segment lost 4 bases, leaving 1 base of the junction unmatched. Germline V CDR1 and CDR2: LNHNV, YYDKDF (reference sequence). This CDR3 has 15 residues.

The chain joins TRBV9 to TRBJ2-1, with a tentative D call TRBD1 (6 bases). This CDR3 contains 14 residues. V shed 3 bases and J shed 7 bases, with 14 bases lying between them. The germline V gene has CDR1 SGDLS and CDR2 YYNGEE. The CDR3 region has the DNA TGTGCCAGCAGCGCCCTACCTACAGGGAATGAGCAGTTCTTC. Translating it yields CASSALPTGNEQFF. The full variable domain, its missing parts supplied by reference TRBV9 and TRBJ2-1, is DSGVTQTPKHLITATGQRVTLRCSPRSGDLSVYWYQQSLDQGLQFLIQYYNGEERAKGNILERFSAQQFPDLHSELNLSSLELGDSALYFCASSALPTGNEQFFGPGTRLTVL.

The V and J genes are TRBV6-1 and TRBJ1-4; 9 bases agree with TRBD1. The V and J ends lost 7 bases and 6 bases, in that order; junction bases with no gene match: 6. The CDR3 contains 14 residues. Germline CDR1 MNHNS, CDR2 SASEGT. DNA for the CDR3: TGTGCCAGCACCCCCCGGACAGGGGATGAAAAACTGTTTTTT. Protein product: CASTPRTGDEKLFF.

This clone is a singleton in its sample. This chain links TRBV5-1 with TRBJ2-3; no clear D gene. The CDR3 runs to 14 residues. Trimming pared 0 bases from V and 1 base from J, leaving 6 bases between. Germline values: CDR1 SGHRS, CDR2 YFSETQ. This chain's CDR3 is CASSLDRGTDTQYF. The CDR3 coding sequence is TGCGCCAGCAGCTTGGATCGGGGCACAGATACGCAGTATTTT.